One sample yielded the 9 T cell receptor beta chains listed below, sequenced in a study of T cells after yellow fever vaccination. TCRdb ran MiXCR on the 5' RACE reads and lists one entry per CDR3 protein. The table records some 97,000 distinct CDR3 sequences, around 5.5% of them present only once. The sample here was CD8+ T cells sorted from PBMCs, taken 10 days after the yellow fever booster vaccination. The receptors originated from a man aged 18 to 30 who received the YFV17D yellow fever vaccine.

This clonotype has just a few counts. The chain has TRBV7-9 and TRBJ2-2; D is unclear. CDR3 size: 13 residues. V dropped 5 bases and J dropped 3 bases, with 7 bases sitting between them. Germline V gives CDR1 SEHNR, CDR2 FQNEAQ (reference sequence). CDR3: CASSPPHTGELFF. For the CDR3, the DNA is TGTGCCAGCAGCCCCCCCCACACCGGGGAGCTGTTTTTT.

In its sample, this clonotype was seen many times. The V call is TRBV20-1, the J call TRBJ2-3; 9 bases are a match to TRBD2. Trimming removed 1 base from V and 3 bases from J; junction bases left unmatched: 14. Germline V gene data show CDR1 as DFQATT and CDR2 as SNEGSKA (reference sequence). This CDR3 has 18 residues. The CDR3 DNA reads TGCAGTGCTAGAGTGCGGCTAGCGGGAACCTTTCTAACAGATACGCAGTATTTT. Protein: CSARVRLAGTFLTDTQYF.

The chain combines TRBV27 with TRBJ2-2; D tentatively fits TRBD1 or TRBD2 (5 bases each). With 5 bases removed from V and 5 bases from J, the gap between germline ends came to 9 bases. The CDR3 sequence is 13 residues long. Germline CDR1 is MNHEY and CDR2 is SMNVEV (reference sequence). Here the CDR3 reads CASSTGPTGELFF. In nucleotides, the CDR3 is TGTGCCAGCAGTACGGGGCCAACCGGGGAGCTGTTTTTT.

This sequence joins TRBV7-8 and TRBJ2-3; 9 bases match TRBD1. The CDR3 covers 15 residues. The V gene's germline CDR1 is SGHVS and CDR2 FQNEAQ. With V trimmed by 5 bases and J by 5 bases, 8 bases remained unmatched. The chain's CDR3 is CASSLDRGFVDTQYF. Here the CDR3 DNA reads TGTGCCAGCAGCCTCGACAGGGGGTTTGTAGATACGCAGTATTTT.

The CDR3 coding sequence is TGTGCCACCAGCAGAGACCGGGGCGCGGTCCAGCCCCAGCATTTT. The encoded protein is CATSRDRGAVQPQHF. This chain uses TRBV15 with TRBJ1-5; weak D call: TRBD1 (5 bases). V was clipped by 0 bases and J by 7 bases, with 13 bases between them. The CDR3 is 15 residues long. CDR1 and CDR2 from the germline V gene are LNHNV and YYDKDF (reference sequence).

The rearrangement uses TRBV7-2 and TRBJ1-6; D is possibly TRBD1 (6 bases). CDR3 length equals 16 residues. Looked up from germline, CDR1 is SGHTA and CDR2 is FQGNSA. Between the trimmed V and J ends, which lost 1 base and 9 bases, there was a span of 16 bases. CDR3 bases: TGTGCCAGCAGCTTAGACTTCAGGGGACGGGGTTCACCCCTCCACTTT. This codes for CASSLDFRGRGSPLHF.

The V gene is TRBV7-6, the J gene TRBJ2-1; D is tentatively TRBD1 or TRBD2 (5 bases each). V was shortened by 2 bases and J by 0 bases, with 23 bases between the two germline ends. Germline V lookup: CDR1 SGHVS, CDR2 FNYEAQ. The CDR3 extends over 20 amino acids. Written as DNA, the CDR3 is TGTGCCAGCAGCTTACCCGATATAAATACAGGACTTAGCTCCTACAATGAGCAGTTCTTC. Translation: CASSLPDINTGLSSYNEQFF.

The V gene is TRBV14, the J gene TRBJ1-1; D remains ambiguous. V was pared by 0 bases and J by 3 bases, with 8 bases between. Germline assignment: CDR1 SGHDN and CDR2 FVKESK. CDR3 length: 14 residues. The chain's CDR3 is CASSQDRPDTEAFF. The CDR3 DNA reads TGTGCCAGCAGCCAAGATAGGCCGGACACTGAAGCTTTCTTT.

This clonotype was picked up a small number of times. For the CDR3, the DNA is TGTGCCAGCAGCAGAGACAGGTCAAACACCGGGGAGCTGTTTTTT. Its translation is CASSRDRSNTGELFF. V usage is TRBV6-1 and J usage is TRBJ2-2; D possibly corresponds to TRBD1 (6 bases). Germline lookup yields CDR1 MNHNS and CDR2 SASEGT. Deletions cut 6 bases from V and 2 bases from J, with 13 bases between. The CDR3 has 15 amino acids.